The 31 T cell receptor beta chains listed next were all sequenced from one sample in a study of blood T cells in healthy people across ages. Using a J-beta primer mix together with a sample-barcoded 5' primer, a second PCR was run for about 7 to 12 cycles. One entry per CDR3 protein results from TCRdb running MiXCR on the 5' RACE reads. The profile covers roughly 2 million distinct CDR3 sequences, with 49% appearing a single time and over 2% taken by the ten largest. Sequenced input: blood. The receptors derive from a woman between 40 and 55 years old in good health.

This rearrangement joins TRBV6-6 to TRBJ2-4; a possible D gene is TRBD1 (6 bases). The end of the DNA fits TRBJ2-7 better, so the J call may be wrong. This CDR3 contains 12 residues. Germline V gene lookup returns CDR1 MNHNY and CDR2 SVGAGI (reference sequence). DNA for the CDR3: TGTGCCAGCAGCAGAGGACAGTACGAGCAGTACTTC. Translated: CASSRGQYEQYF.

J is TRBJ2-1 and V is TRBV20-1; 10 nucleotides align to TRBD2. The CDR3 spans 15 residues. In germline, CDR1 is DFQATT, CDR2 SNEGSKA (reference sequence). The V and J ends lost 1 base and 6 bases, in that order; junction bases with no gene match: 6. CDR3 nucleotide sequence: TGCAGTGCTAGAGGAGGGACTAGCGCCGTCAATGAGCAGTTCTTC. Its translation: CSARGGTSAVNEQFF.

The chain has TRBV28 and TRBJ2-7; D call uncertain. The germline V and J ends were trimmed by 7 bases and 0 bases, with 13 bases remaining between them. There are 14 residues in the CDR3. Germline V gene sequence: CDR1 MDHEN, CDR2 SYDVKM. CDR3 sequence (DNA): TGTGCCAGCACCATGGACCCAACCTCCTACGAGCAGTACTTC. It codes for CASTMDPTSYEQYF.

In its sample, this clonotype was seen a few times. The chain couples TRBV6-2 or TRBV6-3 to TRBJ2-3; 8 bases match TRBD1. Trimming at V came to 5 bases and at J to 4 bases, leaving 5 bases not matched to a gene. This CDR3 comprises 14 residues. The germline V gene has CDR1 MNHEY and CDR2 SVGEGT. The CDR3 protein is CASSTDREADTQYF. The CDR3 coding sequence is TGTGCCAGCAGTACGGACAGGGAGGCAGATACGCAGTATTTT.

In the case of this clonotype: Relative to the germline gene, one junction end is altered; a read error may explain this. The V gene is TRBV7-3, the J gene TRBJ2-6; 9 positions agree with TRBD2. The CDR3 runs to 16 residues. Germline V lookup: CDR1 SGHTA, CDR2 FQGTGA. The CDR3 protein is CANSLGTSTGANVLTF. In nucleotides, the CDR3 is TGTGCCAACAGCTTAGGGACTAGCACTGGGGCCAACGTCCTGACTTTC.

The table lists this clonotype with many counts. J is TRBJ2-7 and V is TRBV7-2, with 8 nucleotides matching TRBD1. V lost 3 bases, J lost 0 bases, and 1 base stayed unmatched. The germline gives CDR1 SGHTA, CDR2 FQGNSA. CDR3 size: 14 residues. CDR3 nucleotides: TGTGCCAGCAGCTTGGACAGGGACTCCTACGAGCAGTACTTC. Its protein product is CASSLDRDSYEQYF.

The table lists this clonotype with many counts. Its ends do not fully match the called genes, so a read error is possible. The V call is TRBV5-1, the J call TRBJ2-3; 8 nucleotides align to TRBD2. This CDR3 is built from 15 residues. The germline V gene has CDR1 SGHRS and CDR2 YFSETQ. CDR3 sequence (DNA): TGTGCCAGCAGTTTACCAGCGGGGGGCACAGATACGCAGTATTTT. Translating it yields CASSLPAGGTDTQYF.

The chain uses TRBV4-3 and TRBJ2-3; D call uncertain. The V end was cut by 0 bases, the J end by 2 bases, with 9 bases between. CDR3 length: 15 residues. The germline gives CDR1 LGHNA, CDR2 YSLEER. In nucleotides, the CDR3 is TGCGCCAGCAGCCAAGATGTCGTCCACACAGATACGCAGTATTTT. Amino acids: CASSQDVVHTDTQYF.

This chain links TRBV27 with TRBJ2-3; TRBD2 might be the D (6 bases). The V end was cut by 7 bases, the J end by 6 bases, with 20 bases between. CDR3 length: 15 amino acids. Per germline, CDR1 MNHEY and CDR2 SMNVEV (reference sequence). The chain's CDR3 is CASKGLDSLRDTQYF. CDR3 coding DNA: TGTGCCAGCAAGGGACTTGACTCCCTTCGGGATACGCAGTATTTT.

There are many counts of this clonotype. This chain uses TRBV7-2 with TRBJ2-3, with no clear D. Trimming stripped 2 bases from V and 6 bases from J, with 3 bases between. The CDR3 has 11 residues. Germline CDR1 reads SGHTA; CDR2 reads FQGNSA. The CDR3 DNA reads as TGTGCCAGCAGCTTAATGGATACGCAGTATTTT. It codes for CASSLMDTQYF. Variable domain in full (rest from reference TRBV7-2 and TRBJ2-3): GAGVSQSPSNKVTEKGKDVELRCDPISGHTALYWYRQSLGQGLEFLIYFQGNSAPDKSGLPSDRFSAERTGGSVSTLTIQRTQQEDSAVYLCASSLMDTQYFGPGTRLTVL.

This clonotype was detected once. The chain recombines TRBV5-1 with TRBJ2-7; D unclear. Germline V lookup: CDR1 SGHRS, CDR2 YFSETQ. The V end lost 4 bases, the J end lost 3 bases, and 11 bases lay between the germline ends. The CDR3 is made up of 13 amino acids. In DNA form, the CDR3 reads TGCGCCAGCAGCCAACTCTCTGACTACGAGCAGTACTTC. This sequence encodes CASSQLSDYEQYF.

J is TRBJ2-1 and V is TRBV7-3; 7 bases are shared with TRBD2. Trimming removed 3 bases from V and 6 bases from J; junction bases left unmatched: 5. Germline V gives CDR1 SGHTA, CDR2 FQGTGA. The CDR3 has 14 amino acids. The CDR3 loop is CASSFTGGGNEQFF. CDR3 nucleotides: TGTGCCAGCAGCTTCACGGGGGGTGGCAATGAGCAGTTCTTC.

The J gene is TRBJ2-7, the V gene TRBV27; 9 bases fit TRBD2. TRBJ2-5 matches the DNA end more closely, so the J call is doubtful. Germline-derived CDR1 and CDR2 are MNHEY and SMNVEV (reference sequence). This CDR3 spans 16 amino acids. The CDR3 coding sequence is TGTGCCAGCAGTTCGAGCGGGGGGCCCCAAAGGGAGACCCAGTACTTC. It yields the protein CASSSSGGPQRETQYF.

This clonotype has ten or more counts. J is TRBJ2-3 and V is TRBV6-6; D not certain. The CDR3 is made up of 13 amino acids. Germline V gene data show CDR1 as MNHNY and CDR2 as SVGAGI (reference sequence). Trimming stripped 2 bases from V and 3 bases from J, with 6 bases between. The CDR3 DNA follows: TGTGCCAGCAGTTACCCCGATACAGATACGCAGTATTTT. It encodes CASSYPDTDTQYF.

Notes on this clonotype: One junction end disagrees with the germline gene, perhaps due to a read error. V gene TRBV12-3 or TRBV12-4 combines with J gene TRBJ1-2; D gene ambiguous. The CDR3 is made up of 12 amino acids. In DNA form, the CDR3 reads TGTGCCAGCAGCACACCCAAAGAGGGCTACACTTTC. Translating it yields CASSTPKEGYTF.

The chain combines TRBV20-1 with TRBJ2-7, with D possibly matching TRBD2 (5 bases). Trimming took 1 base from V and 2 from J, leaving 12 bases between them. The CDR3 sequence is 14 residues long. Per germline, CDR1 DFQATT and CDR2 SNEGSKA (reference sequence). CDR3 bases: TGCAGTGCTAGAGGAGGGCACACGGCCTACGAGCAGTACTTC. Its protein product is CSARGGHTAYEQYF.

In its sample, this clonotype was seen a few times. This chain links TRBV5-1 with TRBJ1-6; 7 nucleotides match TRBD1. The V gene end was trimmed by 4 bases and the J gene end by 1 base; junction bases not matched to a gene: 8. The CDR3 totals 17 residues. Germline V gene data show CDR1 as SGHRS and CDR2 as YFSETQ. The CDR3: CASSIEQGRSYNSPLHF. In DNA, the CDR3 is TGCGCCAGCAGCATCGAACAGGGGCGATCCTATAATTCACCCCTCCACTTT. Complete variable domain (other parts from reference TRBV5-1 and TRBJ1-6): KAGVTQTPRYLIKTRGQQVTLSCSPISGHRSVSWYQQTPGQGLQFLFEYFSETQRNKGNFPGRFSGRQFSNSRSEMNVSTLELGDSALYLCASSIEQGRSYNSPLHFGNGTRLTVT.

The CDR3 reads CTPGEGNEQYF. In nucleotides, the CDR3 is TGCACCCCCGGAGAGGGCAACGAGCAGTACTTC. The chain has TRBV20-1 and TRBJ2-5, with D possibly being TRBD2 (5 bases). The end of the DNA is better explained by TRBJ2-7, so the J call may be wrong. The germline V gene has CDR1 DFQATT and CDR2 SNEGSKA (reference sequence). The CDR3 extends over 11 amino acids.

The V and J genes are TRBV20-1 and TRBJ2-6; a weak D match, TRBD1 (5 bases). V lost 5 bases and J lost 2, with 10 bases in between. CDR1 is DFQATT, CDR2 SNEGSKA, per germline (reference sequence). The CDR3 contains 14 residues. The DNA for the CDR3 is TGCAGTGCTTTACCAGGGACTGGGGCCAACGTCCTGACTTTC. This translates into CSALPGTGANVLTF.

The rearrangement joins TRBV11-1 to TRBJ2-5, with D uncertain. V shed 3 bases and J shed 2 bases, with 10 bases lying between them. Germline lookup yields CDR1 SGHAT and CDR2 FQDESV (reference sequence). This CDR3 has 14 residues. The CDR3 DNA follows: TGTGCCAGCAGCTTCTCACAGAGACAAGAGACCCAGTACTTC. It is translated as CASSFSQRQETQYF.

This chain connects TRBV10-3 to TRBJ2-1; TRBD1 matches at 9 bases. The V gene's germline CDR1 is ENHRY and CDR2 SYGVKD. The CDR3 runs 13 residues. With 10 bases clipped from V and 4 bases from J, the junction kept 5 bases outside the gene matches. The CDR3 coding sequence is TGTGCCACCGGGGACAGGGTATACAATGAGCAGTTCTTC. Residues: CATGDRVYNEQFF.

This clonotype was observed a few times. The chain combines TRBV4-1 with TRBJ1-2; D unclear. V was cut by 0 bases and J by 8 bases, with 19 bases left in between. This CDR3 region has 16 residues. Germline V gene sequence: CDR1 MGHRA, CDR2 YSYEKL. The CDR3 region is CASSQDRRRPPDGYTF. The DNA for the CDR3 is TGCGCCAGCAGCCAAGATCGACGCCGTCCCCCGGACGGCTACACCTTC.

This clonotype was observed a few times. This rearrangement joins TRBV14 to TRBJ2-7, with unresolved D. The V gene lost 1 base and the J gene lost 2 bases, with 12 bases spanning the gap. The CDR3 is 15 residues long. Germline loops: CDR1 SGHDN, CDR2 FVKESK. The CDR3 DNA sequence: TGTGCCAGCAGCCAAGTTCCAGGCGATACCTACGAGCAGTACTTC. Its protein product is CASSQVPGDTYEQYF.

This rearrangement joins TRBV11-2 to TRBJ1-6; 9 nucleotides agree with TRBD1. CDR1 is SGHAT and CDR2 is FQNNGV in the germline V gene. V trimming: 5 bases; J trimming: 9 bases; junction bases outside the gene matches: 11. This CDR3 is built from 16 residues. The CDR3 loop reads CASSTIRTGVASPLHF. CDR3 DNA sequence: TGTGCCAGCAGCACGATACGGACAGGGGTGGCTTCACCCCTCCACTTT.

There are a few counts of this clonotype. CDR3 in DNA: TGTGCCAGTAGTCTGGGGAGGTCGGGCAATCAGCCCCAGCATTTT. Amino acids: CASSLGRSGNQPQHF. V usage is TRBV19 and J usage is TRBJ1-5; D is undetermined. Per germline, CDR1 LNHDA and CDR2 SQIVND (reference sequence). The V and J ends lost 5 bases and 2 bases respectively, with 13 bases between them. The CDR3 sequence is 15 residues long. The variable domain in full, with the rest retrieved from reference TRBV19 and TRBJ1-5, is DGGITQSPKYLFRKEGQNVTLSCEQNLNHDAMYWYRQDPGQGLRLIYYSQIVNDFQKGDIAEGYSVSREKKESFPLTVTSAQKNPTAFYLCASSLGRSGNQPQHFGDGTRLSIL.

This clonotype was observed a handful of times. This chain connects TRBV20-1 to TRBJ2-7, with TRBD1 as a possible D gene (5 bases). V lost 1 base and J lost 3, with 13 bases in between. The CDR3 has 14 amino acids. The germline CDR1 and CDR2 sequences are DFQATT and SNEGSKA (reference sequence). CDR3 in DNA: TGCAGTGCTAGAGGGCAGGGAAGTGGCTACGAGCAGTACTTC. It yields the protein CSARGQGSGYEQYF.

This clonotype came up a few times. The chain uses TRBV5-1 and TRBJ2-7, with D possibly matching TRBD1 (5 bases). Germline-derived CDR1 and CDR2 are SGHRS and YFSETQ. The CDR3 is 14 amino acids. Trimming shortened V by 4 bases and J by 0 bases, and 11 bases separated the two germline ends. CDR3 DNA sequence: TGCGCCAGCAGCCGGTCGACAGCCTCCTACGAGCAGTACTTC. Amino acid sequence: CASSRSTASYEQYF.

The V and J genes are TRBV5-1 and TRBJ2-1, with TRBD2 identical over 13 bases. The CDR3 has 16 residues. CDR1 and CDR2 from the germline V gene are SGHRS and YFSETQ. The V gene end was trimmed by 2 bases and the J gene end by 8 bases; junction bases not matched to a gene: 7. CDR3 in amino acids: CASSFTSGGAGYEQFF. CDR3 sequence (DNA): TGCGCCAGCAGCTTTACTAGCGGGGGGGCCGGGTATGAGCAGTTCTTC.

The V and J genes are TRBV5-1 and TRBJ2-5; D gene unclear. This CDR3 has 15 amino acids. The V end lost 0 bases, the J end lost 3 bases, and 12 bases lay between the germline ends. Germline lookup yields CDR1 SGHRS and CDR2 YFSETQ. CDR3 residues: CASSLGSGSEETQYF. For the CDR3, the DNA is TGCGCCAGCAGCTTGGGATCTGGGTCCGAAGAGACCCAGTACTTC.

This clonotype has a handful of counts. CDR3 sequence (DNA): TGTGCCAGCAGCTTAGGAAGCCCCCCCTTCGGGACCCAGTACTTC. Residues: CASSLGSPPFGTQYF. The rearrangement links TRBV7-9 to TRBJ2-5; no clear D. Trimming took off 1 base at V and 7 bases at J, with 16 bases between the two ends. The CDR3 runs to 15 residues. Germline V gene sequence: CDR1 SEHNR, CDR2 FQNEAQ (reference sequence).

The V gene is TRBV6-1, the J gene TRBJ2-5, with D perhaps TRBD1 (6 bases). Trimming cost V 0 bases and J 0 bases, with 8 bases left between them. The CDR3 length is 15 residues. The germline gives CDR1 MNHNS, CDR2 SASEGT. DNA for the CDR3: TGTGCCAGCAGTGAAGCCCAGGGGAACCAAGAGACCCAGTACTTC. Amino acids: CASSEAQGNQETQYF.